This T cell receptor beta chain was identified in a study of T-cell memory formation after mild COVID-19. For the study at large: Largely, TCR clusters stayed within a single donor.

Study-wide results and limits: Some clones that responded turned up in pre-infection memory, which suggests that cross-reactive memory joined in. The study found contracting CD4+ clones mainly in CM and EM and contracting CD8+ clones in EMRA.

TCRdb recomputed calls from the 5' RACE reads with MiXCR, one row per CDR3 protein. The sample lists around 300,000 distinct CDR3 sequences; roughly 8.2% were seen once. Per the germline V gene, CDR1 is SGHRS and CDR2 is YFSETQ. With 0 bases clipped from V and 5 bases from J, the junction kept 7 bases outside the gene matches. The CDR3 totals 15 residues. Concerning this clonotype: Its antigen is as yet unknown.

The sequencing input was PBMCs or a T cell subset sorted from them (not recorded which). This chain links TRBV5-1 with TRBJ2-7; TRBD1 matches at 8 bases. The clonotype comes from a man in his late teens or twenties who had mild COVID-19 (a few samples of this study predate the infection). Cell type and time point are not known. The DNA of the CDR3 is TGCGCCAGCAGCTTGGCCATAGGACAGGGCCACGAGCAGTACTTC. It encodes CASSLAIGQGHEQYF.